The rows below give T cell receptor beta chains drawn from one sample of a study of metastatic and nonmetastatic thyroid tumors. TCRdb ran MiXCR on the PCR reads. This table has about 39,000 clones, under 20% appearing once. The material sequenced was tumor tissue. The receptors were gathered from a female donor with papillary thyroid cancer or a benign thyroid nodule (not recorded which). Some clones in this sample may be carry-over from other donors' samples. Both conserved end residues are part of each CDR3. A D gene is named only where the DNA matches it firmly. A clone size is listed for some rows: how often the clone was seen (once, few, many), or a class if it is expanded.

d_call j_call v_call clone_size cdr3_nt cdr3_aa
- TRBJ2-7 TRBV4-1 - TGCGCCAGCAGCCAAGATCCCAGCGGGTACTCCTACGAGCAGTACTTC CASSQDPSGYSYEQYF
- TRBJ1-2 TRBV28 medium-sized TGTGCCAGCAGTTTCGGAACGGGGACGGGCGACTATGGCTACACCTTC CASSFGTGTGDYGYTF
TRBD2 TRBJ2-1 TRBV13 many TGTGCCAGCAGCTTAGGCCTAAATGTCTTTAGCGGGGGTAGGCGGCAGTTCTTC CASSLGLNVFSGGRRQFF
- TRBJ1-3 TRBV6-5 few TGTGCCAGCAGTTTATGGGGGGCGAGGGGAAACACCATATATTTT CASSLWGARGNTIYF
- TRBJ2-2 TRBV5-1 - TGCGCCAGCACCCGGGCCTTCAGTCCCACCGGGGAGCTATTTTTT CASTRAFSPTGELFF
- TRBJ2-7 TRBV5-1 once TGCGCCAGCAGCTTTCCCGGTGGAGGGGGCTGGTCCTACGATCAGTACTTC CASSFPGGGGWSYDQYF
- TRBJ2-7 TRBV2 few TGTGCCAGCAGTGAGTGGCTGTCGGGGGAGTACGAGCAGTACTTC CASSEWLSGEYEQYF
- TRBJ1-6 TRBV5-5 many TGTGCCAGCGCTGGACTGGGGACAAAGGTCCACTTT CASAGLGTKVHF
- TRBJ2-2 TRBV24-1 many TGTGCCACCAGTGATTCGGGATTAAACACCGGGGAGCTGTTTTTT CATSDSGLNTGELFF
- TRBJ2-1 TRBV19 few TGTGCCAGTAGTGGGTGGGAGGCCAAGTTCTTC CASSGWEAKFF
- TRBJ1-5 TRBV27 many TGTGCCAGCAGTCCGTGGGTCAATAGCAATCAGCCCCAGCATTTT CASSPWVNSNQPQHF
- TRBJ2-5 TRBV7-2 many TGTGCCAGCAGCGCCTGGACAGTTCAAGAGACCCAGTACTTC CASSAWTVQETQYF
- TRBJ2-7 TRBV5-5 once TGTGCCAGCAGCTTGAGTGGACAGAACTACGAGCAGTACTTC CASSLSGQNYEQYF
- TRBJ2-7 TRBV28 medium-sized TGTGCCAGCAGTTTAGGGGCGGGACACAGGGGAAACTTC CASSLGAGHRGNF
- TRBJ1-1 TRBV28 many TGTGCCAGCACGACGAGTAACACTGAAGCTTTCTTT CASTTSNTEAFF
TRBD2 TRBJ2-1 TRBV9 once TGTGCCAGTAGCTGCCCTAGCGGGAGTATGGGCCACAATGAGCAGTTCTTC CASSCPSGSMGHNEQFF
- TRBJ1-1 TRBV6-2/TRBV6-3 many TGTGCCAGCAGTTACGGGCGGGAGGGGACTGAAGCTTTCTTT CASSYGREGTEAFF
TRBD2 TRBJ2-7 TRBV27 medium-sized TGTGCCAGCCGAGGACTAGCGGGACCCCACGGTTTATACGAGCAGTACTTC CASRGLAGPHGLYEQYF
- TRBJ1-1 TRBV5-4 - TGTGCCAGCAGCGTGATGGGGCAGGGTGAAGCTTTCTTT CASSVMGQGEAFF
- TRBJ2-5 TRBV18 many TGTGCCAGCTCACCACCAGGGGACCAAAAGACCCAGTACTTC CASSPPGDQKTQYF
TRBD1 TRBJ2-7 TRBV5-1 many TGCGCCAGCAGCCCCTCGATACAGGGGGCTTCCTACGAGCAGTACTTC CASSPSIQGASYEQYF
- TRBJ2-2 TRBV4-1 many TGCGCCAGCAGCCAAGGGCTGAACACCGGGGAGCTGTTTTTT CASSQGLNTGELFF
TRBD1 TRBJ1-4 TRBV29-1 many TGCAGCGTTGAAGGGACAGGCTCGGAAAAACTGTTTTTT CSVEGTGSEKLFF
TRBD2 TRBJ2-3 TRBV6-1 many TGTGCCAGCAGTCCGGGGGGGGGGCGGGGAGATACGCAGTATTTT CASSPGGGRGDTQYF
TRBD1 TRBJ2-7 TRBV20-1 many TGCAGTGCAGGGACAGGGACTCAGGGGGAGCAGTACTTC CSAGTGTQGEQYF
- TRBJ2-6 TRBV10-3 many TGTGCCATCAGTGGCCGCGGGGAGTCTGGGGCCAACGTCCTGACTTTC CAISGRGESGANVLTF
- TRBJ1-2 TRBV11-2 - TGTGCCAGCAGCTTAGTTGGGGACCCAGGGTGGAACTATGGCTACACCTTC CASSLVGDPGWNYGYTF
- TRBJ1-1 TRBV3-1 - TGTGCCAGCAGCCGGACCAGGTTTTACACTGAAGCTTTCTTT CASSRTRFYTEAFF
- TRBJ1-1 TRBV20-1 - TGCGGCCGCGGCCTACACTCGAACACTGAAGCTTTCTTT CGRGLHSNTEAFF
- TRBJ2-3 TRBV20-1 many TGCAGTGCTAGAAGGGCGGCAGTAGATACGCAGTATTTT CSARRAAVDTQYF
TRBD2 TRBJ2-1 TRBV29-1 - TGCAGCGGGCGGGAGATCCATGAGCAGTTCTTC CSGREIHEQFF
TRBD1 TRBJ1-2 TRBV9 many TGTGCCAGCAGCGTAGGGGCAGGGGGCCGGGGCTATGGCTACACCTTC CASSVGAGGRGYGYTF
- TRBJ2-7 TRBV2 many TGTGCCAGCAAAGATGGGCGACGACAGGCGACGTACGAGCAGTACTTC CASKDGRRQATYEQYF
- TRBJ1-5 TRBV6-4 - TGTGCCAGCAGCTCCGGGGCCGGGTCAGGGTCGCCCCAGCATTTT CASSSGAGSGSPQHF
TRBD1 TRBJ2-7 TRBV24-1 many TGTGCCACCAGTGAAGACTTACAGGACAGGGAAGAGTATTACGAGCAGTACTTC CATSEDLQDREEYYEQYF
- TRBJ1-4 TRBV7-8 many TGTGCCAGCAGCTTAAGGGGCGGTTTCTTCGAAAAACTGTTTTTT CASSLRGGFFEKLFF
- TRBJ2-2 TRBV5-1 - TGCGCCAGCAGACTGGGGGCTAGTGCGAACACCGGGGAGCTGTTTTTT CASRLGASANTGELFF
TRBD2 TRBJ2-2 TRBV7-8 - TGTGCCAGCAGCTTAGAGGCGGGGGGCCTAACCGGGGAGCTGTTTTTT CASSLEAGGLTGELFF
TRBD2 TRBJ2-7 TRBV5-6 - TGTGCCAGCAGCTACCACCCCGGGACTAGGGGTTCCTACGAGCAGTACTTC CASSYHPGTRGSYEQYF
- TRBJ1-5 TRBV6-1 few TGTGCCAGAAGGACGGACAGACGCTATGGGCAGCCCCAGCATTTT CARRTDRRYGQPQHF
- TRBJ1-6 TRBV10-2 - TGCGCCAGCAGTCAGTCGGGGGTGGGGATCACACCCCTCCACTTT CASSQSGVGITPLHF
- TRBJ1-4 TRBV6-1 many TGTGCCAGCAGCCGGCAGGCAACTAATGAAAAACTGTTTTTT CASSRQATNEKLFF
- TRBJ2-2 TRBV6-1 many TGTGCCAGCAGTTATTGGGGCGGGGAGCTGTTTTTT CASSYWGGELFF
TRBD1 TRBJ2-3 TRBV6-1 many TGTGCCAGCAGAGGGACAGGGGAGTATTTAGCAGATACGCAGTATTTT CASRGTGEYLADTQYF
TRBD2 TRBJ2-5 TRBV5-1 many TGCGCCAGCAGCTCGAGGGCGGGGGGGGCACTGACCCAGTACTTC CASSSRAGGALTQYF
- TRBJ2-1 TRBV7-9 many TGTGCCAGCAGCTCGACCGGGACTTTAAACAATGAGCAGTTCTTC CASSSTGTLNNEQFF
- TRBJ2-3 TRBV19 many TGTGCCAGTAGTATAGGGTGGCAGGGGGGCACGCAGTATTTT CASSIGWQGGTQYF
- TRBJ1-5 TRBV6-1 medium-sized TGTGCCAGCAAAGAGGGATACGTTCAGCCCCAGCATTTT CASKEGYVQPQHF
- TRBJ2-1 TRBV5-6 many TGTGCCAGCAGCTTGGACGAGGGGCCAGGTGGGGTCTTC CASSLDEGPGGVF
- TRBJ1-1 TRBV20-1 many TGCAGTGCCCAGAGACGGCGGAGCACTGAAGCTTTCTTT CSAQRRRSTEAFF
- TRBJ1-4 TRBV5-1 many TGCGCCAGCAGCTTGGTAGGTGGGAGTGAAAAACTGTTTTTT CASSLVGGSEKLFF
- TRBJ2-1 TRBV7-6 once TGTGCCAGCATCTCTAGCTCCCAGGGGAGCAGGGATGAGCAGTTCTTC CASISSSQGSRDEQFF
TRBD2 TRBJ2-5 TRBV13 many TGTGCCAGCAGCCGTCAGCGGGGCTCACGGACCCAGTACTTC CASSRQRGSRTQYF
- TRBJ1-6 TRBV7-2 many TGTGCCAGCAACAACAGGGTTTATAATTCACCCCTCCACTTT CASNNRVYNSPLHF
- TRBJ1-1 TRBV7-9 many TGTGCCAGCAGCTTAGTTTACGGGACCGAAGCTTTCTTT CASSLVYGTEAFF
TRBD1 TRBJ2-7 TRBV7-2 - TGTGCCAGCAGCTCCAGGACAGGGGGGGACTACGAGCAGTACTTC CASSSRTGGDYEQYF
- TRBJ2-7 TRBV20-1 - TGCAGTGCTAGGCCCCCAGGGGCCCTCTCCTACGAGCAGTACTTC CSARPPGALSYEQYF
- TRBJ2-1 TRBV19 medium-sized TGTGCCAGTAGTCTACAGGGACCCTACAATGAGCAGTTCTTC CASSLQGPYNEQFF
TRBD1 TRBJ2-6 TRBV18 many TGTGCCAGCTCACCCTGGACAGGGGAGGCTGGGGCCAACGTCCTGACTTTC CASSPWTGEAGANVLTF
- TRBJ2-1 TRBV20-1 - TGCAGTGCGGATGGTGGTGGGGCCGATGAGCAGTTCTTC CSADGGGADEQFF